Following are 26 T cell receptor beta chains from one sample sequenced in a study of neurological immune-mediated disorders. TCRdb redid the calling of the 5' RACE reads with MiXCR, one entry per CDR3 protein. The data contain more than 15,000 distinct CDR3 sequences, less than 15% of them singletons. Sequenced: CD4+ T cells from blood. Receptors originate from a woman in her sixties with HTLV-1-associated myelopathy (HAM/TSP).

The sample holds many counts of this clonotype. The V call is TRBV7-2, the J call TRBJ2-1; D gene uncertain. The CDR3 runs to 15 residues. The ends were cut back, 5 bases at V and 9 bases at J, with 20 bases in the middle. Germline-derived CDR1 and CDR2 are SGHTA and FQGNSA. The CDR3, as DNA: TGTGCCAGCAGCCCGTCTGGGAACAAGTTCGGTGAGCAGTTCTTC. It codes for CASSPSGNKFGEQFF.

Ten or more counts support this clonotype. The rearrangement uses TRBV20-1 and TRBJ2-3, with a weak D call TRBD2 (6 bases). This CDR3 is 14 amino acids long. V gave up 5 bases and J gave up 6 bases, with 18 bases separating them. From germline, CDR1 is DFQATT and CDR2 SNEGSKA (reference sequence). As DNA, the CDR3 is TGCAGTGCTCCTCGGGGCGGTCGGGGGGATACGCAGTATTTT. Its protein is CSAPRGGRGDTQYF.

This clonotype was seen repeatedly, ten times or more. This rearrangement joins TRBV6-1 to TRBJ1-4; D possibly corresponds to TRBD1 (6 bases). The ends were cut back, 7 bases at V and 7 bases at J, with 16 bases in the middle. This CDR3 has 14 amino acids. From germline, CDR1 is MNHNS and CDR2 SASEGT. This CDR3 reads CASTLGGQSEKLFF. DNA of the CDR3: TGTGCCAGCACCCTAGGGGGACAAAGTGAAAAACTGTTTTTT.

This clonotype has a single count. The missing conserved phenylalanine or tryptophan at the end of this CDR3 makes a read error likely. The V and J genes are TRBV5-1 and TRBJ2-5; 12 bases agree with TRBD1. CDR3 length: 16 residues. Germline V gene data show CDR1 as SGHRS and CDR2 as YFSETQ. V shed 4 bases, J shed 0 bases, and the junction held 4 bases outside the gene matches. The CDR3 nucleotides read TGCGCCAGCAGCCCCGGGACAGGGGGCTACCAAGAGACCCAGTACGTC. It specifies CASSPGTGGYQETQYV.

The J gene is TRBJ1-2, the V gene TRBV20-1, with 12 bases matching TRBD1. CDR1 and CDR2 from the germline V gene are DFQATT and SNEGSKA (reference sequence). V trimming: 1 base; J trimming: 6 bases; junction bases outside the gene matches: 6. The CDR3 has 15 residues. The CDR3 here is CSARVPGQGADGYTF. CDR3 bases: TGCAGTGCTAGAGTTCCGGGACAGGGGGCAGATGGCTACACCTTC.

Concerning this clonotype: It is unclear where the CDR3 begins or ends on the DNA, so no DNA is shown, and the CDR3 is as TCRdb lists it. This chain links TRBV5-6 with TRBJ2-5; TRBD1, the D gene given by the table, was not confirmed from the DNA. The CDR3 comprises 22 residues, both ends counted. CDR1 and CDR2 (germline): SGHDT, YYEEEE. The CDR3 is CASSFYICSAISSQGAGETQYF.

This clonotype was counted at least ten times. This chain joins TRBV29-1 and TRBJ1-1; D might be TRBD1 (6 bases). V was clipped by 7 bases and J by 1 base, with 10 bases between them. The CDR3 has 12 residues. Germline assignment: CDR1 SQVTM and CDR2 ANQGSEA. CDR3 loop: CSGGGQNTEAFF. The CDR3, as DNA: TGCAGCGGGGGGGGGCAGAACACTGAAGCTTTCTTT.

This clonotype was seen at least ten times. The chain carries TRBV2 and TRBJ2-3, with TRBD2 as a possible D gene (6 bases). CDR3 size: 15 residues. Germline V gives CDR1 SNHLY, CDR2 FYNNEI. V was pared by 3 bases and J by 1 base, with 11 bases between. CDR3 DNA: TGTGCCAGCAGTGATCTGGGGGAGGGCACAGATACGCAGTATTTT. The encoded protein is CASSDLGEGTDTQYF.

This clonotype has at least ten counts. The CDR3 loop reads CASSLLGYGYTF. The CDR3 DNA reads as TGTGCCAGCAGCTTATTAGGCTATGGCTACACCTTC. The rearrangement uses TRBV7-2 and TRBJ1-2; D is uncertain. Germline lookup yields CDR1 SGHTA and CDR2 FQGNSA. This CDR3 comprises 12 residues. Trimming left V 2 bases short and J 4 bases short, with 5 bases between.

This clonotype came up a few times. The chain employs TRBV20-1 and TRBJ1-1; D is possibly TRBD1 (5 bases). Trimming removed 6 bases from V and 0 bases from J, with 14 bases in between. The germline gives CDR1 DFQATT, CDR2 SNEGSKA (reference sequence). The CDR3 sequence is 14 residues long. Here the CDR3 reads CSASDRPMNTEAFF. The CDR3 nucleotides read TGCAGTGCCTCTGACAGACCTATGAACACTGAAGCTTTCTTT.

This clonotype was seen at least ten times. The chain uses TRBV12-3 or TRBV12-4 and TRBJ1-3, with TRBD1 matching over 9 bases. The CDR3 covers 14 residues. The V and J ends lost 6 bases and 4 bases, in that order; junction bases with no gene match: 4. The CDR3 DNA follows: TGTGCCAGCAGAAGGACAGGGGACGGAAACACCATATATTTT. Translated, it gives CASRRTGDGNTIYF.

This clonotype has at least ten counts. The rearrangement uses TRBV20-1 and TRBJ2-7, with 9 nucleotides matching TRBD1. Germline V gene data show CDR1 as DFQATT and CDR2 as SNEGSKA (reference sequence). The CDR3 is 15 amino acids. The ends lost 6 bases at V and 3 bases at J; junction bases unmatched: 12. The CDR3 here is CSANTPGTGIYEQYF. CDR3 coding DNA: TGCAGTGCCAATACACCCGGGACAGGGATCTACGAGCAGTACTTC.

This clonotype was detected ten times or more. The chain couples TRBV14 to TRBJ1-6, with a weak D call TRBD1 (5 bases). The CDR3 consists of 15 residues. V lost 2 bases and J 8 bases, leaving 13 bases between the germline ends. CDR1 is SGHDN, CDR2 FVKESK, per germline. The CDR3 DNA reads TGTGCCAGCAGCCAAACAGGCGCCGTCCATTCACCCCTCCACTTT. Amino acids: CASSQTGAVHSPLHF.

This clonotype was found many times. The rearrangement uses TRBV12-3 or TRBV12-4 and TRBJ1-6; 9 bases agree with TRBD1. This CDR3 contains 14 residues. Germline trimming cut 3 bases from V and 10 bases from J; bases unmatched to any gene: 4. The CDR3 DNA reads TGTGCCAGCAGTTTCGGACAGGGGATATCACCCCTCCACTTT. Translation: CASSFGQGISPLHF.

This clonotype was detected a few times. The chain employs TRBV4-2 and TRBJ2-5; 8 nucleotides line up with TRBD1. This CDR3 comprises 14 residues. With 5 bases clipped from V and 3 bases from J, the junction kept 5 bases outside the gene matches. CDR1 and CDR2 from the germline V gene are LGHNA and YNFKEQ. The CDR3 sequence is CASSKGGQEETQYF. The CDR3 nucleotides read TGTGCCAGCAGCAAAGGGGGACAGGAAGAGACCCAGTACTTC.

The chain carries TRBV7-9 and TRBJ2-1; 16 bases align to TRBD2. The junction had 4 bases not matched to a gene; V was cut back by 6 bases and J by 5 bases. CDR1 and CDR2 (germline): SEHNR, FQNEAQ (reference sequence). There are 16 residues in the CDR3. CDR3 sequence reads: CASRGTSGGADNEQFF. DNA for the CDR3: TGTGCCAGCAGAGGGACTAGCGGGGGGGCGGACAATGAGCAGTTCTTC.

This clonotype is labeled medium-sized. The chain is built from TRBV9 and TRBJ2-1; 7 bases are a match to TRBD2. J gave up 6 bases and V 0 bases, and 9 bases lay outside the gene matches. The CDR3 length is 16 residues. Germline V gives CDR1 SGDLS, CDR2 YYNGEE. The CDR3 DNA follows: TGTGCCAGCAGCGTAGAGAGTAGCGGGCGGCCCAATGAGCAGTTCTTC. Protein: CASSVESSGRPNEQFF. The full variable domain, in which reference TRBV9 and TRBJ2-1 provide the parts outside the CDR3, is DSGVTQTPKHLITATGQRVTLRCSPRSGDLSVYWYQQSLDQGLQFLIQYYNGEERAKGNILERFSAQQFPDLHSELNLSSLELGDSALYFCASSVESSGRPNEQFFGPGTRLTVL.

The sample holds many counts of this clonotype. V usage is TRBV7-2 and J usage is TRBJ2-2, with 12 nucleotides matching TRBD2. Trimming took 4 bases from V and 9 from J; bases not matched to a gene: 9. The germline gives CDR1 SGHTA, CDR2 FQGNSA. The CDR3 runs to 16 residues. CDR3 in amino acids: CASSWLAGGPSRELFF. CDR3 nucleotides: TGTGCCAGCAGCTGGCTAGCGGGGGGGCCGAGCCGGGAGCTGTTTTTT.

The chain has TRBV3-1 and TRBJ2-1; 14 bases are a match to TRBD2. Germline loops: CDR1 LGHDT, CDR2 YNNKEL (reference sequence). This CDR3 region has 18 residues. After removal of 1 base from V and 9 bases from J, the junction contained 11 bases not matched to a gene. DNA for the CDR3: TGTGCCAGCAGCCAAGGCCTTGGGACTAGCGGGGGCGGCGGTGAGCAGTTCTTC. As protein: CASSQGLGTSGGGGEQFF.

This clonotype has a count of ten or more. The chain carries TRBV20-1 and TRBJ2-1; 12 bases are shared with TRBD2. The CDR3 covers 16 residues. V was clipped by 5 bases and J by 1 base; unmatched bases: 6. Germline V gene data show CDR1 as DFQATT and CDR2 as SNEGSKA (reference sequence). For the CDR3, the DNA is TGCAGTGCTCCTGGACTAGCGGGACCTTCCTACAATGAGCAGTTCTTC. Translated, it gives CSAPGLAGPSYNEQFF.

This clonotype was seen ten or more times. The genes are TRBV29-1 and TRBJ1-2; the D is unclear. This CDR3 region has 12 residues. V lost 6 bases, J lost 3 bases, and 11 bases lay in between. The germline V gene encodes CDR1 SQVTM and CDR2 ANQGSEA. DNA for the CDR3: TGCAGCGTCGTGATTGGCCACTATGGCTACACCTTC. Its translation is CSVVIGHYGYTF.

Ten or more counts support this clonotype. CDR3: CASSQERIFSRETQYF. The CDR3 nucleotides are TGCGCCAGCAGCCAGGAAAGGATATTTTCTAGGGAGACCCAGTACTTC. The V call is TRBV4-1, the J call TRBJ2-5; D not resolved. The CDR3 is 16 amino acids. Trimming shortened V by 3 bases and J by 5 bases, and 19 bases separated the two germline ends. CDR1 and CDR2 from the germline V gene are MGHRA and YSYEKL.

Ten or more counts support this clonotype. The chain recombines TRBV18 with TRBJ1-1; D remains ambiguous. Germline V lookup: CDR1 KGHSH, CDR2 LQKENI. This CDR3 has 14 amino acids. V lost 0 bases and J 4 bases, leaving 9 bases between the germline ends. The CDR3 here is CASSPPKGLTEAFF. The CDR3 region has the DNA TGTGCCAGCTCACCACCAAAGGGTCTCACTGAAGCTTTCTTT.

This clonotype was seen repeatedly, ten times or more. The CDR3 spells CASSELYYEQYF. The DNA for the CDR3 is TGTGCCAGCAGTGAACTGTACTACGAGCAGTACTTC. The V and J genes are TRBV6-1 and TRBJ2-7; D gene ambiguous. V gave up 2 bases and J gave up 3 bases, with 5 bases separating them. The CDR3 consists of 12 residues. CDR1 and CDR2 from the germline V gene are MNHNS and SASEGT.

This clonotype was detected ten times or more. The genes are TRBV20-1 and TRBJ1-1; D gene ambiguous. The V and J ends lost 6 bases and 4 bases respectively, with 24 bases between them. The germline V gene has CDR1 DFQATT and CDR2 SNEGSKA (reference sequence). The CDR3 is made up of 16 amino acids. CDR3 in amino acids: CSATPPGRTAGTEAFF. The CDR3 DNA reads TGCAGTGCCACTCCTCCGGGTCGAACTGCGGGCACTGAAGCTTTCTTT.

There are many counts of this clonotype. V is TRBV20-1 and J is TRBJ2-5; D remains ambiguous. Trimming took 3 bases from V and 2 from J, leaving 4 bases between them. Germline CDR1 is DFQATT and CDR2 is SNEGSKA (reference sequence). This CDR3 spans 11 amino acids. Here the CDR3 DNA reads TGCAGTGCTAGTGGGCAAGAGACCCAGTACTTC. Its protein is CSASGQETQYF.